This T cell receptor (beta chain) was captured in a study of kidney transplant recipient with SARS-CoV-2 infection. This clonotype showed up just a few times. This sequence may be a read error, since a much larger clone differs from it by one base. The CDR3 covers 14 residues. Germline CDR1 MNHEY, CDR2 SVGAGI. The ends lost 8 bases at V and 7 bases at J; junction bases unmatched: 12. MiXCR, run by TCRdb on the reads, gives a single entry per CDR3 protein. The sample shows 250,000 or so distinct CDR3 sequences, 25% to 35% of them seen only once. The TCR comes from a male patient aged 25-45 years who had COVID-19 and was a kidney transplant recipient. Some T cells may possibly be graft donor cells. The source was a blood sample, collected at baseline and on day 111 from a kidney transplant recipient. The chain uses TRBV6-5 and TRBJ1-2, with 8 bases matching TRBD1. The CDR3 region has the DNA TGTGCCAGCGGTGGGGGTCGGACAGGGTTTGGCTACACCTTC. Its protein is CASGGGRTGFGYTF.